These T cell receptor beta chains were read from a single sample in a study of beta chain features in type 1 diabetes. The table came from immunoSEQ multiplex PCR; TCRdb's copy has only in-frame clones and leaves some out. This sample has some 250,000 clones, with over 11% found just once. The sequencing input was naive CD4+ T cells from blood. The receptors stem from a young man with type 1 diabetes. CDR3s include the opening cysteine and the closing phenylalanine or tryptophan. D genes are given only for firm matches. The size entry is marked missing in some rows and otherwise reads once, few, many or a size class.

V gene: TRBV29-1; D gene: -; clone size: few; J gene: TRBJ1-2; CDR3 DNA: TGCAGCGTTGATTCAAGAGGGAACTATGGCTACACCTTC; CDR3 protein: CSVDSRGNYGYTF
V gene: TRBV27; D gene: TRBD2; clone size: -; J gene: TRBJ2-7; CDR3 DNA: TGTGCCAGCAGTCCACCCCCCCTCAGCGGGAGTTACTACGAGCAGTACTTC; CDR3 protein: CASSPPPLSGSYYEQYF
V gene: TRBV4-2; D gene: TRBD2; clone size: few; J gene: TRBJ2-1; CDR3 DNA: TGTGCCAGCAGCCGAACGACTAGCGGGGGGGACAATGAGCAGTTCTTC; CDR3 protein: CASSRTTSGGDNEQFF
V gene: TRBV27; D gene: -; clone size: few; J gene: TRBJ1-2; CDR3 DNA: TGTGCCAGCAGTTCGGGATCCGGCTACACCTTC; CDR3 protein: CASSSGSGYTF
V gene: TRBV25-1; D gene: -; clone size: few; J gene: TRBJ2-1; CDR3 DNA: TGTGCCAGCACTACCTCCTACAATGAGCAGTTCTTC; CDR3 protein: CASTTSYNEQFF
V gene: TRBV5-1; D gene: TRBD1; clone size: -; J gene: TRBJ2-7; CDR3 DNA: TGCGCCAGCAGTTCCGGGACAGCCGACTCCTACGAGCAGTACTTC; CDR3 protein: CASSSGTADSYEQYF
V gene: TRBV6-5; D gene: -; clone size: -; J gene: TRBJ1-2; CDR3 DNA: TGTGCCAGCAGGGGTCGGCCCAAGGAGGGCTACACCTTC; CDR3 protein: CASRGRPKEGYTF
V gene: TRBV4-1; D gene: -; clone size: -; J gene: TRBJ2-2; CDR3 DNA: TGCGCCAGCACCCGCCCCGGAGGGACCGGGGAGCTGTTTTTT; CDR3 protein: CASTRPGGTGELFF
V gene: TRBV4-2; D gene: TRBD2; clone size: few; J gene: TRBJ2-7; CDR3 DNA: TGTGCCAGCAGCCAAGGTCGGGGGGCCTACGAGCAGTACTTC; CDR3 protein: CASSQGRGAYEQYF
V gene: TRBV9; D gene: -; clone size: few; J gene: TRBJ1-1; CDR3 DNA: TGTGCCAGCAGCGTCACGAGTATGAACACTGAAGCTTTCTTT; CDR3 protein: CASSVTSMNTEAFF
V gene: TRBV27; D gene: -; clone size: -; J gene: TRBJ2-7; CDR3 DNA: TGTGCCAGCAGTCGGGGTCCCCCCTACGAGCAGTACTTC; CDR3 protein: CASSRGPPYEQYF
V gene: TRBV7-9; D gene: TRBD1; clone size: -; J gene: TRBJ1-1; CDR3 DNA: TGTGCCAGCAGCTTAAAAGCGGGACAGGGGTTCACTGAAGCTTTCTTT; CDR3 protein: CASSLKAGQGFTEAFF
V gene: TRBV30; D gene: TRBD1; clone size: few; J gene: TRBJ2-3; CDR3 DNA: TGTGCCTGGAGTGCAGGGGGCGGCACAGATACGCAGTATTTT; CDR3 protein: CAWSAGGGTDTQYF
V gene: TRBV4-2; D gene: -; clone size: few; J gene: TRBJ2-3; CDR3 DNA: TGTGCCAGCAGCCAAGATGGAGTCGCTAGCACAGATACGCAGTATTTT; CDR3 protein: CASSQDGVASTDTQYF
V gene: TRBV5-1; D gene: TRBD1; clone size: -; J gene: TRBJ2-6; CDR3 DNA: TGCGCCAGCAGCTTGGGACAGGGCTCTGGGGCCAACGTCCTGACTTTC; CDR3 protein: CASSLGQGSGANVLTF
V gene: TRBV18; D gene: -; clone size: -; J gene: TRBJ1-1; CDR3 DNA: TGTGCCAGCTCACAGGGGGTAGACACTGAAGCTTTCTTT; CDR3 protein: CASSQGVDTEAFF
V gene: TRBV5-6; D gene: TRBD1; clone size: -; J gene: TRBJ1-1; CDR3 DNA: TGTGCCAGCAGCACTTGGGACAGAGGGACTGAAGCTTTCTTT; CDR3 protein: CASSTWDRGTEAFF
V gene: TRBV5-4; D gene: -; clone size: few; J gene: TRBJ1-1; CDR3 DNA: TGTGCCAGCAGCTTGGATGCGGCGTCAAGATTTCGCAACACTGAAGCTTTCTTT; CDR3 protein: CASSLDAASRFRNTEAFF
V gene: TRBV7-2; D gene: TRBD2; clone size: few; J gene: TRBJ2-1; CDR3 DNA: TGTGCCAGCGTGCCTTGGGGGGGCTCCTACAATGAGCAGTTCTTC; CDR3 protein: CASVPWGGSYNEQFF
V gene: TRBV6-6; D gene: TRBD1; clone size: -; J gene: TRBJ2-7; CDR3 DNA: TGTGCCAGCAGTTACTCGGGACAGGGATCGGACGAGCAGTACTTC; CDR3 protein: CASSYSGQGSDEQYF
V gene: TRBV4-1; D gene: TRBD1; clone size: -; J gene: TRBJ1-1; CDR3 DNA: TGCGCCAGCAGCCACCCCGGGTGGGCAGGGGGCAATGAAGCTTTCTTT; CDR3 protein: CASSHPGWAGGNEAFF
V gene: TRBV6-4; D gene: -; clone size: -; J gene: TRBJ2-1; CDR3 DNA: TGTGCCAGCAGTGAGGCGTCAGAGGGTGAGCAGTTCTTC; CDR3 protein: CASSEASEGEQFF
V gene: TRBV30; D gene: -; clone size: few; J gene: TRBJ2-5; CDR3 DNA: TGTGCCTGGAGTGTAAGAGGGGGGGGGACCCAGTACTTC; CDR3 protein: CAWSVRGGGTQYF
V gene: TRBV30; D gene: -; clone size: -; J gene: TRBJ2-2; CDR3 DNA: TGTGCCTGGGATGCCGGGATAGCCGGGGAGCTGTTTTTT; CDR3 protein: CAWDAGIAGELFF
V gene: TRBV19; D gene: TRBD1; clone size: -; J gene: TRBJ2-7; CDR3 DNA: TGTGCCAGTAGTACCCGGACAGGGGTTAGCGGCGAGCAGTACTTC; CDR3 protein: CASSTRTGVSGEQYF
V gene: TRBV7-2; D gene: TRBD2; clone size: -; J gene: TRBJ2-3; CDR3 DNA: TGTGCCAGCAGCTTCGGCGGGAGGGCCCGGGGTAGCACAGATACGCAGTATTTT; CDR3 protein: CASSFGGRARGSTDTQYF
V gene: TRBV30; D gene: -; clone size: -; J gene: TRBJ1-1; CDR3 DNA: TGTGCCTGGAGTGAAAAGGACAGCGTGATAGGCACTGAAGCTTTCTTT; CDR3 protein: CAWSEKDSVIGTEAFF